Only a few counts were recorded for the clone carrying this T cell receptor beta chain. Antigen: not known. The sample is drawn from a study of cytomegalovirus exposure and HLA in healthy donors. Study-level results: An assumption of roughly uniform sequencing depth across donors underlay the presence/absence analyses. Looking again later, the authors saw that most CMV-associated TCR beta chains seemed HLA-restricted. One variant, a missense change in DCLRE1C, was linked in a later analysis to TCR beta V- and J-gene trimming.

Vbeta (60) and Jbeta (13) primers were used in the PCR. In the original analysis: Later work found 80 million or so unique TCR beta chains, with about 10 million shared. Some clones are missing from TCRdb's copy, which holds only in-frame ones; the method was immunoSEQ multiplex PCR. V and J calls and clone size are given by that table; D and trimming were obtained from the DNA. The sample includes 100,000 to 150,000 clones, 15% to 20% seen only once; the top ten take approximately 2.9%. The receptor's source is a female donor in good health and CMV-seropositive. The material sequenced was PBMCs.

The CDR3 DNA reads TGTGCCAGCAGTGAATTCCAGGGGGGCAATCAGCCCCAGCATTTT. This codes for CASSEFQGGNQPQHF. The chain is built from TRBV2 and TRBJ1-5; TRBD1 aligns across 7 bases. The CDR3 extends over 15 amino acids. V gave up 2 bases and J gave up 2 bases; unmatched junction bases: 3. Germline V CDR1 and CDR2: SNHLY, FYNNEI.